The 13 T cell receptor beta chains in this list originate from one sample, sequenced in a study of blood T cell repertoires in COVID-19. Produced via immunoSEQ multiplex PCR; TCRdb's table is partial and in-frame only. This table has some 230,000 clones, 70% to 85% appearing once. The sequencing sample was made of PBMCs or T cells enriched from blood (not recorded which). The source is a woman between 40 and 55 years old with acute COVID-19.

This chain uses TRBV2 with TRBJ1-1; D not certain. The ends were cut back, 6 bases at V and 0 bases at J, with 8 bases in the middle. Germline V gene sequence: CDR1 SNHLY, CDR2 FYNNEI. The CDR3 has 13 amino acids. The CDR3 coding sequence is TGTGCCAGCAGCCAAGACATGAACACTGAAGCTTTCTTT. It encodes CASSQDMNTEAFF.

This clone was detected a few times. The rearrangement links TRBV9 to TRBJ2-3, with TRBD2 matching 9 bases. Germline V lookup: CDR1 SGDLS, CDR2 YYNGEE. The CDR3 is 15 amino acids. With 0 bases clipped from V and 4 bases from J, the junction kept 3 bases outside the gene matches. Written as DNA, the CDR3 is TGTGCCAGCAGCGTAGGATTAGCGGGGGCAGATACGCAGTATTTT. This codes for CASSVGLAGADTQYF.

The V gene is TRBV7-9, the J gene TRBJ1-2, with D perhaps matching TRBD1 (6 bases). There are 14 residues in the CDR3. CDR1 is SEHNR, CDR2 FQNEAQ, per germline (reference sequence). Trimming removed 5 bases from V and 4 bases from J, with 14 bases in between. DNA of the CDR3: TGTGCCAGCAGCCCCGCAGGGGAGTTCTATGGCTACACCTTC. Translated: CASSPAGEFYGYTF.

As to this clone: Other nucleotide sequences from this sample produce the same CDR3. The chain carries TRBV19 and TRBJ2-3, with a weak D call TRBD2 (6 bases). The germline V gene encodes CDR1 LNHDA and CDR2 SQIVND (reference sequence). The CDR3 length is 14 residues. V was shortened by 2 bases and J by 1 base, with 7 bases between the two germline ends. This chain's CDR3 is CASSIPGGTDTQYF. For the CDR3, the DNA is TGTGCCAGTAGTATACCGGGGGGCACAGATACGCAGTATTTT.

The chain uses TRBV29-1 and TRBJ2-7, with 10 bases aligning to TRBD2. Germline CDR1 reads SQVTM; CDR2 reads ANQGSEA. J gave up 4 bases and V 3 bases, and 6 bases lay outside the gene matches. This CDR3 has 14 amino acids. CDR3 region: CSVDLAGVGYEQYF. The CDR3 coding sequence is TGCAGCGTTGACCTAGCGGGAGTAGGTTACGAGCAGTACTTC.

This clone is a singleton in its sample. The chain employs TRBV7-2 and TRBJ2-7; a weak D match, TRBD1 (5 bases). V was shortened by 5 bases and J by 5 bases, with 13 bases between the two germline ends. Per the germline V gene, CDR1 is SGHTA and CDR2 is FQGNSA. The CDR3 totals 13 residues. The CDR3 is CASSRIGADEQYF. CDR3 nucleotides: TGTGCCAGCAGCCGAATTGGGGCGGACGAGCAGTACTTC.

The CDR3 spells CASSSYRNYGYTF. The CDR3 coding sequence is TGTGCCAGCAGTTCGTACAGAAACTATGGCTACACCTTC. The chain is built from TRBV6-2 or TRBV6-3 and TRBJ1-2; D is unclear. The germline gives CDR1 MNHEY, CDR2 SVGEGT. The CDR3 totals 13 residues. V lost 4 bases and J lost 2, with 8 bases in between.

This clone was found once. The genes are TRBV5-1 and TRBJ2-5; the match to TRBD1 covers 8 bases. With V trimmed by 0 bases and J by 6 bases, 4 bases remained unmatched. There are 14 residues in the CDR3. Germline lookup yields CDR1 SGHRS and CDR2 YFSETQ. The CDR3: CASSLARGPQTQYF. The CDR3 region has the DNA TGCGCCAGCAGCTTGGCCAGGGGGCCACAGACCCAGTACTTC.

The V call is TRBV30, the J call TRBJ1-6; tentatively, D is TRBD1 (6 bases). The CDR3 is 15 residues long. CDR1 is GTSNPN and CDR2 is SVGIG in the germline V gene (reference sequence). V dropped 2 bases and J dropped 10 bases, with 18 bases sitting between them. CDR3 nucleotide sequence: TGTGCCTGGAGTACATACAGGGAAGCAGGATCACCCCTCCACTTT. Its protein is CAWSTYREAGSPLHF.

This clone was seen only a few times. The CDR3 coding sequence is TGTGCCAGCAGAGAGGCGGGGTCTGAAGCTTTCTTT. The encoded protein is CASREAGSEAFF. The gene calls are TRBV3-1 (or the pseudogene TRBV3-2) and TRBJ1-1; D gene ambiguous. Germline V CDR1 and CDR2: LGHDT, YNNKEL (reference sequence). CDR3 length: 12 amino acids. Trimming took off 6 bases at V and 6 bases at J, with 11 bases between the two ends.

The chain couples TRBV2 to TRBJ2-2; D is perhaps TRBD1 (6 bases). The CDR3 runs 16 residues. The germline V and J ends were trimmed by 2 bases and 3 bases, with 13 bases remaining between them. CDR1 and CDR2 (germline): SNHLY, FYNNEI. The CDR3 nucleotides are TGTGCCAGCAGTGAACAGGGGCGTGGGTACACCGGGGAGCTGTTTTTT. This gives the protein CASSEQGRGYTGELFF.

The V and J genes are TRBV7-2 and TRBJ2-2, with D perhaps TRBD1 (6 bases). V was shortened by 5 bases and J by 5 bases, with 15 bases between the two germline ends. Germline-derived CDR1 and CDR2 are SGHTA and FQGNSA. The CDR3 runs to 15 residues. This CDR3 reads CASSNAGGTTGELFF. Here the CDR3 DNA reads TGTGCCAGCAGCAATGCTGGGGGCACGACCGGGGAGCTGTTTTTT.

The chain carries TRBV19 and TRBJ2-2; 9 bases fit TRBD2. Trimming at V came to 5 bases and at J to 2 bases, leaving 6 bases not matched to a gene. Germline V gene sequence: CDR1 LNHDA, CDR2 SQIVND (reference sequence). The CDR3 is 16 amino acids. The DNA for the CDR3 is TGTGCCAGTAGTTGGCTAGCGGGGCCTAACACCGGGGAGCTGTTTTTT. Translation: CASSWLAGPNTGELFF.